This T cell receptor (beta chain) was recorded in a study of blood T cell repertoires in COVID-19. Trimming cost V 5 bases and J 4 bases; bases outside gene matches: 7. The germline gives CDR1 MDHEN, CDR2 SYDVKM. The CDR3 contains 15 residues. Measured with immunoSEQ multiplex PCR; TCRdb has only the in-frame clones, and not every one. The data hold hundreds of thousands of clones, with approximately 80% observed a single time. Sequences were obtained from PBMCs or T cells enriched from blood (not recorded which). This chain uses TRBV28 with TRBJ2-7; 11 nucleotides match TRBD1. The receptor's source is a man younger than 45 with acute COVID-19. CDR3 loop: CASSISGTGGYEQYF. Written as DNA, the CDR3 is TGTGCCAGCAGTATAAGTGGGACAGGGGGGTACGAGCAGTACTTC.